Each of the 3 T cell receptor beta chains below was sequenced from the same sample in a study of shared T cell receptors in the human thymus (dated by TCRdb to 2020 to 2022). Library method: the immunoSEQ multiplex PCR assay. Entries here come from immuneACCESS through TCRdb and include only in-frame sequences with V and J called. Some clones fail to appear in such tables; in the studies checked, an unresolved V gene covers under half of the shortfall, and the cause of the remainder is unknown. Recorded for this sample are 450,000 to 650,000 clones; around 78% of them occurred a single time. The ten top clones hold around 0.013% of the sample. The sample was also reused in another study, on human thymus T cells.

The specimen was thymocytes. These receptors all stem from a boy younger than two with a congenital heart defect. Donor details come from another sample of the same person, matched by shared clones.

The chain carries TRBV28 and TRBJ1-5; 8 bases are a match to TRBD1. Trimming cost V 6 bases and J 5 bases; bases outside gene matches: 15. This CDR3 comprises 17 residues. CDR1 and CDR2 from the germline V gene are MDHEN and SYDVKM. The CDR3 DNA follows: TGTGCCAGCAGCCGCAAGGCTGGCAGGGGGCTCCATCAGCCCCAGCATTTT. Translated: CASSRKAGRGLHQPQHF.

The rearrangement joins TRBV28 to TRBJ2-2; 7 nucleotides match TRBD1. V was clipped by 4 bases and J by 1 base; unmatched bases: 3. Germline loops: CDR1 MDHEN, CDR2 SYDVKM. This CDR3 spans 15 amino acids. Here the CDR3 reads CASSSRDRNTGELFF. CDR3 nucleotide sequence: TGTGCCAGCAGTTCCCGGGACAGGAACACCGGGGAGCTGTTTTTT.

This clone came up a few times. V gene TRBV30 combines with J gene TRBJ2-3; 12 bases align to TRBD2. V was pared by 6 bases and J by 4 bases, with 8 bases of the junction left unmatched. Per germline, CDR1 GTSNPN and CDR2 SVGIG (reference sequence). The CDR3 is 15 amino acids. CDR3 loop: CACSRLAGEADTQYF. CDR3 nucleotides: TGTGCCTGCAGTCGACTAGCGGGAGAGGCAGATACGCAGTATTTT.